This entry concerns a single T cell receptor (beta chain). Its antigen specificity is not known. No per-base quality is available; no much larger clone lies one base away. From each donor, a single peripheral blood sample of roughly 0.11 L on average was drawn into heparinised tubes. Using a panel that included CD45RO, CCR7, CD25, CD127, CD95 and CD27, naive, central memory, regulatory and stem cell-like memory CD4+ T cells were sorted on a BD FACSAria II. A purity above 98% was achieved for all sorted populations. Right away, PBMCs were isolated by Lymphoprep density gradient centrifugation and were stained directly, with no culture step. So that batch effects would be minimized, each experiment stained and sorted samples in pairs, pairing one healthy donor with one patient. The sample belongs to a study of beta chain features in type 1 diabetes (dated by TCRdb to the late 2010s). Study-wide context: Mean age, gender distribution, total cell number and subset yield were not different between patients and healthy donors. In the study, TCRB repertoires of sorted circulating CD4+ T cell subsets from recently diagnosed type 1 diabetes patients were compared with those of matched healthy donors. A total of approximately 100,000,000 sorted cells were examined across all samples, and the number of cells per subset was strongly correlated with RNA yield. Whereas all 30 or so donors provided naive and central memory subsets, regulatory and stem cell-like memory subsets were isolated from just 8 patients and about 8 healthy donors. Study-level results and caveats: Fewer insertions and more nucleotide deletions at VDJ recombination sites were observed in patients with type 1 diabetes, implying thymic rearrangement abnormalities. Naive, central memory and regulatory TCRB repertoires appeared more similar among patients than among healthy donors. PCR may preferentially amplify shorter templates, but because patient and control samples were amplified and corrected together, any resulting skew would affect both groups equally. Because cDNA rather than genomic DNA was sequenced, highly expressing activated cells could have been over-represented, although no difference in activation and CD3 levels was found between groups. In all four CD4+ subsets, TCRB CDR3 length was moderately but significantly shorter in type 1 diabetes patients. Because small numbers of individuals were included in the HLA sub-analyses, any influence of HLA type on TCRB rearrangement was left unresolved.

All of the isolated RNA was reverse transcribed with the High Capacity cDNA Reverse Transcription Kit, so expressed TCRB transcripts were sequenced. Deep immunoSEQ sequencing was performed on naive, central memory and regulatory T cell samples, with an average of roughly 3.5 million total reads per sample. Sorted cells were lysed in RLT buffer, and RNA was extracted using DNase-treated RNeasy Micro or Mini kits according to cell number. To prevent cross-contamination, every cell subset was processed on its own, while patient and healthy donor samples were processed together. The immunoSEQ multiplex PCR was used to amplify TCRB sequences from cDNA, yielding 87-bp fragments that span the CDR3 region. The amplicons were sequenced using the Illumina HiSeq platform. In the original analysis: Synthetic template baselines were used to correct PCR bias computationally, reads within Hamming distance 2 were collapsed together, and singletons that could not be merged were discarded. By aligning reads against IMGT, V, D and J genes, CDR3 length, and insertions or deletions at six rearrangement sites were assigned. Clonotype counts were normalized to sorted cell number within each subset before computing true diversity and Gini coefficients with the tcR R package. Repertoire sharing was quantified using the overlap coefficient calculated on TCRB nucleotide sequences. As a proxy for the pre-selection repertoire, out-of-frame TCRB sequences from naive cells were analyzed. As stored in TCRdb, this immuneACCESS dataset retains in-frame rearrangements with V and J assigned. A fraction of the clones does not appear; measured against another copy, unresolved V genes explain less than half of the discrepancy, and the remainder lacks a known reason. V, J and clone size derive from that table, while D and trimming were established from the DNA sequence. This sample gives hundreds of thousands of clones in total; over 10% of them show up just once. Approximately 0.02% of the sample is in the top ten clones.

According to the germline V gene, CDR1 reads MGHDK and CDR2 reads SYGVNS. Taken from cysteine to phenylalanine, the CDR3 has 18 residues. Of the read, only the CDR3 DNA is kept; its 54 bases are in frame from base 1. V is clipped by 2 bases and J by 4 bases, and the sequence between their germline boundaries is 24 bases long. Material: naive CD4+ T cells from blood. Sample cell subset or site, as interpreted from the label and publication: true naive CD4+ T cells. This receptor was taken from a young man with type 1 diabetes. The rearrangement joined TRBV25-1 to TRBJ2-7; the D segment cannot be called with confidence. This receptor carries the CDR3 CASSEGSKGRSFYYEQYF. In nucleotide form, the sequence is TGTGCCAGCAGTGAAGGATCGAAGGGCAGGTCCTTTTATTACGAGCAGTACTTC.